A selection of T cell receptor beta chains follows, all from one sample in a study of CD8+CD57+ T cells in acquired aplastic anemia. Using its own MiXCR run on the reads, TCRdb lists one record per CDR3 protein. The table shows 150,000 to 160,000 distinct CDR3 sequences, with about 52% occurring only once. The sample consisted of sorted CD4+, CD8+, or CD8+CD57+ T cells (not recorded which) from PBMCs. The source of these receptors is a human donor with aplastic anemia. Each CDR3 is given without its conserved first and last residue.

>TRBV20-1|12|TRBJ1-1
SARLTDMNTEAF
>TRBV5-6|10|TRBJ2-7
ASSSTPYEQY
>TRBV14|12|TRBJ1-1
ASSQGGGVTEAF
>TRBV15|10|TRBJ2-7
ATSGGFPGLY
>TRBV12-3/TRBV12-4|12|TRBJ2-2
ASSLVQGTGELF
>TRBV7-2|12|TRBJ2-7
ASSLRQGNNEQY
>TRBV4-3|13|TRBJ1-5
ASSQGTGVDQPQH
>TRBV29-1|10|TRBJ2-2
STLTGPGELF
>TRBV14|13|TRBJ2-7
ASSQSAPTIYEQY
>TRBV20-1|11|TRBJ2-7
SARGVNSYEQY
>TRBV29-1|11|TRBJ2-1
QQRGTSPDEQF
>TRBV19|11|TRBJ2-7
ASSTMTGNEQY
>TRBV27|14|TRBJ2-7
ASSPSGGEVSYEQY
>TRBV10-3|12|TRBJ2-7
AISESIGTYEQY